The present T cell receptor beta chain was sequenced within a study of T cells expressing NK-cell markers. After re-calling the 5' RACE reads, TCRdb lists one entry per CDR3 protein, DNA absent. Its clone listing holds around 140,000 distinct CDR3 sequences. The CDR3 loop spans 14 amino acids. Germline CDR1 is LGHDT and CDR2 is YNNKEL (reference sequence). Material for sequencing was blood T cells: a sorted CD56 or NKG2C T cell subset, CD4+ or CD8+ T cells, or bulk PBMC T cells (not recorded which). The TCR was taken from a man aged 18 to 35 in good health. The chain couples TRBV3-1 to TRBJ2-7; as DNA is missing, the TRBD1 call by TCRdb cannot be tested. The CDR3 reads CASSQGAGDYEQYF.